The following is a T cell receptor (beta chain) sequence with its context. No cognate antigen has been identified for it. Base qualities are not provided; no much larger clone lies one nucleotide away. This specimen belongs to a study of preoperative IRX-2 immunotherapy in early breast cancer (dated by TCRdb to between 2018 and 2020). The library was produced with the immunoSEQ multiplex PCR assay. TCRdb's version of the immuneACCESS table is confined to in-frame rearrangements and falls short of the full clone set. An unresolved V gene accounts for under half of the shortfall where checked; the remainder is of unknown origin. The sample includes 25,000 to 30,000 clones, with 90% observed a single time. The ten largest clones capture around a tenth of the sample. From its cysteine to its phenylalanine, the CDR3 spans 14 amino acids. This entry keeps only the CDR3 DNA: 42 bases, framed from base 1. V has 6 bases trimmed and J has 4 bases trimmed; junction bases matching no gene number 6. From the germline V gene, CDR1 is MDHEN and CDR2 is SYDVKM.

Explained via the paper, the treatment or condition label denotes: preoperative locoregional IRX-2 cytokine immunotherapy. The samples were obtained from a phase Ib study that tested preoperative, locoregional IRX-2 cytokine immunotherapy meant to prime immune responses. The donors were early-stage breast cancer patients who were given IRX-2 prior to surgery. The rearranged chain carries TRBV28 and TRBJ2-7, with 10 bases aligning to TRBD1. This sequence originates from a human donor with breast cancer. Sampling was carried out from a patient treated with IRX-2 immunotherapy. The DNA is TGTGCCAGCAGCCCGGGACAGGGGAATTACGAGCAGTACTTC. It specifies CASSPGQGNYEQYF.